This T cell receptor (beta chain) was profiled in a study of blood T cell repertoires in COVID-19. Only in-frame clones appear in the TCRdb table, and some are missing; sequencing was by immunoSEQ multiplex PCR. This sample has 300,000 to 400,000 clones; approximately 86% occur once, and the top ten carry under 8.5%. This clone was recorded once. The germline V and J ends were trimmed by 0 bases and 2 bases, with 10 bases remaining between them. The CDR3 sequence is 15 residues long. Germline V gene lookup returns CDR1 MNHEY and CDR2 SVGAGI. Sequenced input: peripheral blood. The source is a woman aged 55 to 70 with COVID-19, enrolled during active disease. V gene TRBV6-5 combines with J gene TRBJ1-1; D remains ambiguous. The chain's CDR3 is CASSYSGGINTEAFF. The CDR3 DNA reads TGTGCCAGCAGTTACTCAGGAGGAATAAACACTGAAGCTTTCTTT.